The TCR beta chain described here comes from a study of CD8 T cells in Susac syndrome. A quantity of roughly 0.5 to 1 ug RNA underwent reverse transcription using random hexamers. It was immunoSEQ multiplex PCR that amplified TCR beta CDR3 across 54 Vbeta and 13 Jbeta. TCRdb ran MiXCR on the immunoSEQ multiplex PCR reads and lists one entry per CDR3 protein. The data contain over 150,000 distinct CDR3 sequences, 93% of them seen just once; the ten biggest clones take up about 0.088%. TCR beta from blood CD8+ and CD4+ T cells was sequenced. Control patients had untreated stable or active relapsing-remitting multiple sclerosis by revised McDonald criteria. The CD8+ and CD4+ T cells were isolated magnetically using a negative isolation approach, whereas the TEMRA cells were enriched by FACS. CDR1 is MGHRA and CDR2 is YSYEKL in the germline V gene. The CDR3 consists of 12 residues. V gave up 1 base and J gave up 4 bases, with 4 bases separating them.

The sample comprised CD4+ T cells from PBMCs. This rearrangement joins TRBV4-1 to TRBJ1-2; D unclear. The TCR was taken from a human donor with multiple sclerosis. CDR3 loop: CASSQGLYGYTF. Written as DNA, the CDR3 is TGCGCCAGCAGCCAAGGGCTCTATGGCTACACCTTC.